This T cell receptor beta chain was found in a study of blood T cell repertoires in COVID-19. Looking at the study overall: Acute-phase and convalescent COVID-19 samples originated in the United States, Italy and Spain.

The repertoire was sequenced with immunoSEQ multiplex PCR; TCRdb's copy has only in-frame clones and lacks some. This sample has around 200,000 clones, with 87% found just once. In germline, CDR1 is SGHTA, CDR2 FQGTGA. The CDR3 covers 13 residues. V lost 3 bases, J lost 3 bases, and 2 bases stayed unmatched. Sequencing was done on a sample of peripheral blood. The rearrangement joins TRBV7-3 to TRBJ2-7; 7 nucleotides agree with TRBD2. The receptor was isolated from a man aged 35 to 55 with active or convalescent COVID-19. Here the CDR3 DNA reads TGTGCCAGCAGCTTTTGGGAGGGCTACGAGCAGTACTTC. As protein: CASSFWEGYEQYF.